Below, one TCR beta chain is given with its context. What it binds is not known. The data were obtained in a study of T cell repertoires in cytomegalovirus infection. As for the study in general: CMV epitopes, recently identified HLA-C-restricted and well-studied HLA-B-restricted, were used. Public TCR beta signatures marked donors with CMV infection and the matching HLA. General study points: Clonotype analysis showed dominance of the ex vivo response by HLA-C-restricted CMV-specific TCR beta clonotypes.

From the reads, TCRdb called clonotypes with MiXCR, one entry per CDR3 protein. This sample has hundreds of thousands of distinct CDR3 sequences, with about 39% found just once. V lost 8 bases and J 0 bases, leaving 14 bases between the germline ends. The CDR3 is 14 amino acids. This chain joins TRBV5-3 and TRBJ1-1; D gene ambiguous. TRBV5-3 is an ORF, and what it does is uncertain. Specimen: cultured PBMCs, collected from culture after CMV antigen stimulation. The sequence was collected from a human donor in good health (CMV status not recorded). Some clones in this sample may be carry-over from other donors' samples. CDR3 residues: CASSPFDLNTEAFF. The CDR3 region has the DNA TGTGCCAGCAGCCCCTTTGACCTGAACACTGAAGCTTTCTTT.